A single sample gave rise to the 24 T cell receptor beta chains below, sequenced in a study of blood T cell repertoires in COVID-19. The method was immunoSEQ multiplex PCR; TCRdb's version includes in-frame clones alone and lacks a portion of them. Of some 150,000 clones in the sample, roughly 86% are singletons; the top ten hold roughly 1.6%. The specimen was peripheral blood. Every receptor here comes from a woman aged 45-65 years with acute or convalescent COVID-19.

The rearrangement uses TRBV7-8 and TRBJ1-6; weak D call: TRBD1 (5 bases). From germline, CDR1 is SGHVS and CDR2 FQNEAQ. This CDR3 is 13 amino acids long. Trimming stripped 3 bases from V and 7 bases from J, with 7 bases between. In DNA form, the CDR3 reads TGTGCCAGCAGCTTGGGGGGGAATTCACCCCTCCACTTT. Protein: CASSLGGNSPLHF.

This clone was recorded once. The chain recombines TRBV24-1 with TRBJ1-1; D is perhaps TRBD1 (6 bases). The ends were cut back, 12 bases at V and 5 bases at J, with 18 bases in the middle. The CDR3 extends over 13 amino acids. Looked up from germline, CDR1 is KGHDR and CDR2 is SFDVKD. The CDR3 is CALEIRGETEAFF. CDR3 nucleotides: TGTGCCCTAGAGATCAGGGGAGAAACTGAAGCTTTCTTT.

The V and J genes are TRBV27 and TRBJ1-1; no reliable D call. V dropped 11 bases and J dropped 1 base, with 14 bases sitting between them. The CDR3 consists of 13 residues. CDR1 is MNHEY, CDR2 SMNVEV, per germline (reference sequence). The CDR3 bases are TGTGCCTCCAAGACGGGGAAGAACACTGAAGCTTTCTTT. Amino acids: CASKTGKNTEAFF.

This chain connects TRBV5-6 to TRBJ2-5, with a possible D match to TRBD1 (6 bases). V was cut by 0 bases and J by 12 bases, with 21 bases left in between. CDR1 SGHDT and CDR2 YYEEEE come from the germline V gene. CDR3 length: 15 residues. The DNA for the CDR3 is TGTGCCAGCAGCTTGGTTGTGGGACAAGGGCGACCCGAGTACTTC. It encodes CASSLVVGQGRPEYF.

This clone has only one observation. The rearrangement uses TRBV10-3 and TRBJ2-1; TRBD2 is a possible D gene (6 bases). This CDR3 region has 16 residues. Trimming took 2 bases from V and 7 from J, leaving 18 bases between them. The V gene's germline CDR1 is ENHRY and CDR2 SYGVKD. The CDR3 here is CAISEPGSQGGNEQFF. The CDR3 DNA is TGTGCCATCAGTGAGCCCGGGAGCCAAGGCGGTAATGAGCAGTTCTTC.

In its sample, this clone was seen once. This rearrangement joins TRBV19 to TRBJ1-2; D not certain. V lost 7 bases, J lost 3 bases, and 6 bases lay in between. The CDR3 is 11 residues long. Looked up from germline, CDR1 is LNHDA and CDR2 is SQIVND (reference sequence). In nucleotides, the CDR3 is TGTGCCAGTAATCGAGACTATGGCTACACCTTC. It yields the protein CASNRDYGYTF.

The gene calls are TRBV15 and TRBJ1-2; D gene ambiguous. The V and J ends lost 5 bases and 8 bases respectively, with 21 bases between them. The CDR3 length is 15 residues. Per germline, CDR1 LNHNV and CDR2 YYDKDF (reference sequence). The CDR3 bases are TGTGCCACCAGCCGGACCGGAGCCATTCCGGGGGGCTACACCTTC. Amino acids: CATSRTGAIPGGYTF.

This clone was seen just once. The CDR3 sequence is CASSFRGSGESPGELFF. In DNA, the CDR3 is TGTGCCAGCAGCTTTAGGGGAAGCGGGGAGAGTCCCGGGGAGCTGTTTTTT. This sequence joins TRBV11-2 and TRBJ2-2, with 7 bases matching TRBD2. V lost 3 bases, J lost 6 bases, and 13 bases stayed unmatched. Germline V lookup: CDR1 SGHAT, CDR2 FQNNGV. The CDR3 spans 17 residues.

The CDR3 loop reads CASSWTSGSYEQYF. DNA of the CDR3: TGCGCCAGCAGCTGGACTAGCGGCTCCTACGAGCAGTACTTC. The chain couples TRBV5-1 to TRBJ2-7, with 10 bases aligning to TRBD2. Losses at the gene ends were 3 bases for V and 0 bases for J; bases not matched to a gene: 0. Germline CDR1 reads SGHRS; CDR2 reads YFSETQ. This CDR3 contains 14 residues.

J is TRBJ1-6 and V is TRBV6-5, with D perhaps TRBD1 (6 bases). The germline V gene has CDR1 MNHEY and CDR2 SVGAGI. The CDR3 is 16 amino acids. V lost 4 bases and J lost 5, with 15 bases in between. CDR3 nucleotide sequence: TGTGCCAGCAGTTCGAGGGGGGGACTCAATAATTCACCCCTCCACTTT. Its protein is CASSSRGGLNNSPLHF.

The J gene is TRBJ1-1, the V gene TRBV2; D unclear. The germline gives CDR1 SNHLY, CDR2 FYNNEI. The CDR3 consists of 11 residues. Trimming removed 6 bases from V and 4 bases from J, with 6 bases in between. The CDR3: CASSTFTEAFF. Here the CDR3 DNA reads TGTGCCAGCAGCACTTTCACTGAAGCTTTCTTT. Based on the CDR3 plus reference TRBV2 and TRBJ1-1, the full variable domain is EPEVTQTPSHQVTQMGQEVILRCVPISNHLYFYWYRQILGQKVEFLVSFYNNEISEKSEIFDDQFSVERPDGSNFTLKIRSTKLEDSAMYFCASSTFTEAFFGQGTRLTVV.

The chain uses TRBV21-1 and TRBJ2-5; the DNA was not used to check the table's D call, TRBD1. TRBV21-1 is a pseudogene. CDR3 length: 11 amino acids. The CDR3 sequence: CAIDSQETQYF. DNA of the CDR3: TGTGCCATCGACAGCCAAGAGACCCAGTACTTC.

The J gene is TRBJ2-7, the V gene TRBV9; TRBD2 matches at 11 bases. J lost 0 bases, V lost 0 bases, and 2 bases had no gene match. CDR1 is SGDLS and CDR2 is YYNGEE in the germline V gene. The CDR3 has 16 residues. As DNA, the CDR3 is TGTGCCAGCAGCGTAGGACTAGCGGGGAGCTCCTACGAGCAGTACTTC. Translated: CASSVGLAGSSYEQYF.

The gene calls are TRBV30 and TRBJ2-2; D ambiguous. CDR3 length: 12 residues. Germline V gene data show CDR1 as GTSNPN and CDR2 as SVGIG (reference sequence). Trimming stripped 0 bases from V and 5 bases from J, with 4 bases between. This CDR3 reads CAWSVQTGELFF. In nucleotides, the CDR3 is TGTGCCTGGAGTGTACAAACCGGGGAGCTGTTTTTT.

The chain joins TRBV12-3 or TRBV12-4 to TRBJ1-2; the D gene is possibly TRBD1 (6 bases). Trimming left V 2 bases short and J 8 bases short, with 12 bases between. This CDR3 is 13 amino acids long. CDR3 loop: CASSLQQGLGYTF. The DNA for the CDR3 is TGTGCCAGCAGTTTACAACAGGGACTAGGCTACACCTTC.

The chain has TRBV18 and TRBJ1-3; 8 nucleotides align to TRBD1. V was pared by 1 base and J by 2 bases, with 4 bases of the junction left unmatched. This CDR3 region has 16 residues. The germline CDR1 and CDR2 sequences are KGHSH and LQKENI. The CDR3 coding sequence is TGTGCCAGCTCACCACGCCGACAGGGGACTGGAAACACCATATATTTT. It translates to CASSPRRQGTGNTIYF. The full variable domain, in which reference TRBV18 and TRBJ1-3 provide the parts outside the CDR3, is NAGVMQNPRHLVRRRGQEARLRCSPMKGHSHVYWYRQLPEEGLKFMVYLQKENIIDESGMPKERFSAEFPKEGPSILRIQQVVRGDSAAYFCASSPRRQGTGNTIYFGEGSWLTVV.

This chain uses TRBV30 with TRBJ1-4; D might be TRBD1 (6 bases). CDR1 is GTSNPN, CDR2 SVGIG, per germline (reference sequence). Deletions cut 3 bases from V and 4 bases from J, with 12 bases between. The CDR3 totals 14 residues. The CDR3 here is CAWSPGAVNEKLFF. The CDR3, as DNA: TGTGCCTGGAGCCCAGGGGCCGTTAATGAAAAACTGTTTTTT. The whole variable domain, filled in from reference TRBV30 and TRBJ1-4, reads SQTIHQWPATLVQPVGSPLSLECTVEGTSNPNLYWYRQAAGRGLQLLFYSVGIGQISSEVPQNLSASRPQDRQFILSSKKLLLSDSGFYLCAWSPGAVNEKLFFGSGTQLSVL.

This clone has just one count. The chain joins TRBV18 to TRBJ2-7; 11 nucleotides agree with TRBD1. The CDR3 is 16 residues long. The V and J ends lost 4 bases and 7 bases, in that order; junction bases with no gene match: 12. Germline lookup yields CDR1 KGHSH and CDR2 LQKENI. CDR3 coding DNA: TGTGCCAGCTCACAATCGGGGACAGGGGGATTTAGAGAGCAGTACTTC. It is translated as CASSQSGTGGFREQYF.

This clone was recorded once. V is TRBV2 and J is TRBJ1-4; TRBD1 matches 9 bases. The germline gives CDR1 SNHLY, CDR2 FYNNEI. This CDR3 spans 14 amino acids. Unmatched junction bases numbered 4, after V lost 5 bases and J lost 6 bases. This chain's CDR3 is CASSLQGAYEKLFF. The CDR3 DNA reads as TGTGCCAGCAGTTTACAGGGGGCTTATGAAAAACTGTTTTTT.

The chain recombines TRBV19 with TRBJ1-1; 9 nucleotides match TRBD1. The trim removed 11 bases at V and 3 bases at J, leaving 7 bases unmatched. The CDR3 totals 13 residues. Germline V CDR1 and CDR2: LNHDA, SQIVND (reference sequence). The CDR3 DNA sequence: TGTGCCGTACAGGGGGCGGTGGACACTGAAGCTTTCTTT. It translates to CAVQGAVDTEAFF.

The chain uses TRBV12-1 and TRBJ2-7; the DNA was not used to check the table's D call, TRBD2. TRBV12-1 is a pseudogene. This CDR3 contains 21 residues. CDR3 nucleotide sequence: TGTGCCAGCAGCCTTGGGACTAGCGGGAGCGCTACACTTGGACGCTCCTACGAGCAGTACTTC. Translating gives CASSLGTSGSATLGRSYEQYF.

This chain connects TRBV9 to TRBJ2-3; TRBD2 might be the D (6 bases). Germline CDR1 and CDR2: SGDLS and YYNGEE. V lost 0 bases and J 1 base, leaving 12 bases between the germline ends. The CDR3 length is 16 residues. The CDR3, as DNA: TGTGCCAGCAGCGTAGTAGGTTGGGGGGGCACAGATACGCAGTATTTT. Translating gives CASSVVGWGGTDTQYF.

The chain has TRBV6-5 and TRBJ1-5; 7 bases fit TRBD1. V shed 7 bases, J shed 6 bases, and the junction held 9 bases outside the gene matches. Germline V gene data show CDR1 as MNHEY and CDR2 as SVGAGI. The CDR3 totals 14 residues. The CDR3 DNA reads TGTGCCAGCACCGACAGGGTTGACGGTCAGCCCCAGCATTTT. This translates into CASTDRVDGQPQHF.

This clone was observed a few times. The chain carries TRBV24-1 and TRBJ1-2; a weak D match, TRBD1 (6 bases). The CDR3 consists of 12 residues. Trimming cost V 4 bases and J 11 bases, with 13 bases left between them. The germline CDR1 and CDR2 sequences are KGHDR and SFDVKD. CDR3 bases: TGTGCCACCAGTGAGGCGAGCAGGGGTTACACCTTC. It encodes CATSEASRGYTF.